The TCR beta chain described here comes from a study of blood T cell repertoires in COVID-19 (dated by TCRdb to 2018 to 2020). With respect to the entire study: Samples covering the acute and convalescent phases of COVID-19 were provided by collaborators in the United States, Italy and Spain. The prospective study material was composed of cDNA or gDNA derived from T cells, B-cell-depleted T cells, or PBMCs. The dataset comprised deeply sampled blood TCRbeta repertoires from subjects exposed to, actively infected with, or recovered from COVID-19. The repertoires were released in a freely available public database meant as a resource for research on the immune response to SARS-CoV-2. Samples came from the ongoing ImmuneRACE study (first 160 participants) plus 1,254 subjects from 6 global collaborators. The sample metadata nearly always contained a de-identified subject ID, COVID-19 status, age in years and sex. Where available, HLA class I and class II types were obtained from metadata supplied by the sample provider rather than from assay-based typing.

TCRbeta CDR3 regions were amplified from genomic DNA by means of the immunoSEQ Assay, a bias-controlled multiplex PCR. From the authors' description of their analysis: Nucleated cell counts per sample were estimated from amplification of reference gene primers within the assay. To quantify the absolute abundance of each unique TCRbeta CDR3 rearrangement, sequence reads were collapsed and filtered. For each sample, productive Simpson clonality was calculated as the square root of Simpson's diversity index across productive rearrangements. What TCRdb holds here is the immuneACCESS table cut down to in-frame rearrangements. Part of the clones is not present; checked against another copy, under half of the missing clones reflect an unresolved V gene, and the others are unexplained. V, J and clone size are those of that table, while D and trimming were read from the DNA. The sample table shows 70,000 to 80,000 clones, and around 80% are seen once. 12% of the sample belongs to the ten largest clones.

The germline V gene (reference sequence) supplies CDR1 SEHNR and CDR2 FQNEAQ. Measured from the cysteine to the phenylalanine, the CDR3 is 12 residues long. Only CDR3 DNA remains: 36 bases, in frame from the first base. The germline ends are 8 bases apart after V is trimmed by 3 bases and J by 5 bases. Whole blood was collected in K2EDTA tubes by collaborating institutions according to the institutions' own protocols. For TCRbeta analysis, collaborator samples were shipped as frozen whole blood, as isolated PBMCs, or as DNA extracted from either sample type. This clone came up a few times. No antigen is known for it. One base away there is no much larger clone; base qualities are not given. What the study reported, not specific to this receptor: How much clinical and demographic metadata was included differed by source and by participant, and the metadata was provided uncurated.

The clonotype was recovered from a human donor in a cohort sampled during active COVID-19. Sequenced sample: peripheral blood. The V gene is TRBV7-9 and the J gene is TRBJ2-7, and possibly TRBD2, on 6 matching bases. The encoded CDR3 is CASSLRLDEQYF. Here is the DNA: TGTGCCAGCAGCTTGAGACTAGACGAGCAGTACTTC.